The rows below give T cell receptor beta chains drawn from one sample of a study of T cell responses to AZD1222 COVID-19 vaccine. Clones were read by immunoSEQ multiplex PCR, and TCRdb kept only the in-frame ones, dropping some. The top ten clones hold about 9.2% of a sample with 200,000 or so clones, 94% of them seen once. Sequencing used peripheral blood, obtained on day 0 of AZD1222 vaccination. The receptors originated from an adult in good health. Each CDR3 is given with its conserved first and last residue. A D gene is named only where the DNA matches it firmly. Clone size is given for some rows only: seen once, a few or many times, or a class if the clone is expanded.

v_gene	d_gene	j_gene	abundance	CDR3aa	CDR3nt
TRBV19	.	TRBJ1-4	.	CASSSRRGEKLFF	TGTGCCAGTAGCTCCAGGCGAGGTGAAAAACTGTTTTTT
TRBV7-8	.	TRBJ1-5	.	CASSLAGSFRAQHF	TGTGCCAGCAGCTTAGCTGGCTCCTTTCGGGCCCAGCATTTT
TRBV20-1	.	TRBJ1-5	.	CSASEPGNNQPQHF	TGCAGTGCTAGTGAACCGGGAAACAATCAGCCCCAGCATTTT
TRBV7-3	TRBD1	TRBJ1-2	.	CASSPGTGGRLTPYGYTF	TGTGCCAGCAGCCCAGGGACAGGGGGCAGGTTAACCCCCTATGGCTACACCTTC
TRBV10-3	.	TRBJ1-4	.	CAISELGRVPFF	TGTGCCATCAGTGAGCTGGGAAGGGTTCCGTTTTTT
TRBV4-1	.	TRBJ1-3	.	CASSQAQFRASGNTIYF	TGCGCCAGCAGCCAAGCCCAATTCCGGGCCTCTGGAAACACCATATATTTT
TRBV9	TRBD1	TRBJ2-3	.	CASSVGQGVTDTQYF	TGTGCCAGCAGCGTAGGACAGGGGGTCACAGATACGCAGTATTTT
TRBV5-4	TRBD2	TRBJ2-7	.	CASSGAPWARESYEQYF	TGTGCCAGCAGCGGGGCTCCATGGGCGCGGGAGAGTTACGAGCAGTACTTC
TRBV28	.	TRBJ2-5	.	CASTVGGAQYF	TGTGCCAGCACCGTCGGAGGGGCCCAGTACTTC
TRBV5-4	.	TRBJ2-1	.	CASSLGVGGSYNEQFF	TGTGCCAGCAGCTTGGGAGTGGGAGGATCCTACAATGAGCAGTTCTTC
TRBV9	TRBD1	TRBJ1-4	.	CASSPRDRGEVGGKLFF	TGTGCCAGCAGCCCCCGGGACAGGGGGGAGGTGGGTGGAAAACTGTTTTTT
TRBV2	.	TRBJ2-7	.	CASSDPTWSSYEQYF	TGTGCCAGCAGTGATCCCACGTGGAGCTCCTACGAGCAGTACTTC
TRBV6-5	.	TRBJ2-7	.	CASSYSMLGGSYEQYF	TGTGCCAGCAGTTACTCGATGCTCGGGGGCTCCTACGAGCAGTACTTC
TRBV6-5	TRBD2	TRBJ2-1	.	CASSYSGLAEYNEQFF	TGTGCCAGCAGTTACTCTGGACTAGCGGAATACAATGAGCAGTTCTTC
TRBV10-1	.	TRBJ2-7	.	CASSEVGGGEQYF	TGCGCCAGCAGTGAGGTCGGAGGGGGCGAGCAGTACTTC
TRBV6-8	TRBD1	TRBJ2-1	.	CASRTGTGHGEQFF	TGTGCCAGCAGGACCGGGACAGGGCACGGTGAGCAGTTCTTC
TRBV4-1	.	TRBJ1-2	.	CASSQVPANYGYTF	TGCGCCAGCAGCCAAGTTCCAGCTAACTATGGCTACACCTTC
TRBV28	TRBD1	TRBJ2-2	.	CASSLSLQGARTGELFF	TGTGCCAGCAGCCTCAGTTTACAGGGGGCGCGTACCGGGGAGCTGTTTTTT
TRBV11-2	TRBD1	TRBJ1-1	.	CASRPGTGVGEVFF	TGTGCCAGCAGGCCCGGGACAGGGGTAGGTGAGGTTTTCTTT
TRBV30	.	TRBJ2-1	.	CAWSVLPSGAYNEQFF	TGTGCCTGGAGTGTACTCCCGTCCGGGGCCTACAATGAGCAGTTCTTC
TRBV19	.	TRBJ1-1	.	CASSTYQGRNTEAFF	TGTGCCAGTAGTACCTACCAGGGACGGAACACTGAAGCTTTCTTT
TRBV3-1/TRBV3-2	.	TRBJ2-1	.	CASSQDQGSRSSYNEQFF	TGTGCCAGCAGCCAAGATCAAGGAAGCAGGAGCTCCTACAATGAGCAGTTCTTC
TRBV27	TRBD2	TRBJ2-3	.	CASRYYSGGTDTQYF	TGTGCCAGCCGTTACTATAGCGGGGGTACAGATACGCAGTATTTT
TRBV7-8	.	TRBJ1-1	few	CASSLERGNPEAFF	TGTGCCAGCAGCTTAGAAAGAGGGAACCCTGAAGCTTTCTTT
TRBV4-2	TRBD2	TRBJ2-3	.	CASSQLTSGMGDTQYF	TGTGCCAGCAGCCAACTTACTAGCGGGATGGGTGATACGCAGTATTTT
TRBV6-2/TRBV6-3	.	TRBJ2-1	.	CASSYGINEQFF	TGTGCCAGCAGTTACGGAATTAATGAGCAGTTCTTC
TRBV2	.	TRBJ1-4	.	CASRSLLATNEKLFF	TGTGCCAGCAGGAGTCTTCTTGCAACTAATGAAAAACTGTTTTTT
TRBV2	TRBD1	TRBJ1-2	.	CASSPGVSRDSYGYTF	TGTGCCAGCAGCCCCGGTGTCTCCCGGGACAGCTATGGCTACACCTTC
TRBV27	.	TRBJ1-5	.	CASSLSNGQPQHF	TGTGCCAGCAGTTTATCGAACGGTCAGCCCCAGCATTTT
TRBV4-1	.	TRBJ2-1	.	CASSQVSMSDEQFF	TGCGCCAGCAGCCAAGTCAGTATGAGCGATGAGCAGTTCTTC
TRBV29-1	.	TRBJ1-2	.	CSVGKQGGFNYGYTF	TGCAGCGTTGGGAAACAGGGTGGCTTCAACTATGGCTACACCTTC
TRBV6-1	TRBD2	TRBJ2-3	.	CASSQAGEGADTQYF	TGTGCCAGCAGTCAAGCGGGAGAAGGCGCAGATACGCAGTATTTT
TRBV5-1	.	TRBJ2-1	.	CASSLSSGQQFF	TGCGCCAGCAGCTTGAGTTCAGGCCAGCAGTTCTTC
TRBV6-5	.	TRBJ1-3	.	CASRHEGNTIYF	TGTGCCAGCAGACACGAAGGAAACACCATATATTTT
TRBV27	.	TRBJ1-6	few	CASSLGGKVAPLHF	TGTGCCAGCAGTTTGGGGGGGAAGGTCGCACCCCTCCACTTT
TRBV27	TRBD2	TRBJ2-1	.	CASSPGTSGAYNEQFF	TGTGCCAGCAGTCCCGGGACTAGCGGGGCATACAATGAGCAGTTCTTC
TRBV18	TRBD1	TRBJ2-3	.	CASSPPGTVKSDTQYF	TGTGCCAGCTCACCACCTGGGACAGTGAAGTCAGATACGCAGTATTTT
TRBV19	.	TRBJ1-2	.	CASSTGILSSEGLYGYTF	TGTGCCAGTAGTACGGGGATTCTAAGCTCAGAGGGTCTCTATGGCTACACCTTC
TRBV6-5	TRBD1	TRBJ1-2	.	CASSYGRGNGYTF	TGTGCCAGCAGTTACGGCAGGGGGAATGGCTACACCTTC
TRBV30	.	TRBJ2-5	.	CAWSVTRGLAGTQYF	TGTGCCTGGAGTGTAACCAGGGGCTTAGCGGGGACCCAGTACTTC
TRBV7-6	TRBD2	TRBJ2-1	.	CASSQGTSEYNEQFF	TGTGCCAGCAGCCAAGGGACTAGCGAGTACAATGAGCAGTTCTTC
TRBV7-8	.	TRBJ2-2	.	CASSRTGTGELFF	TGTGCCAGCAGCCGAACCGGCACCGGGGAGCTGTTTTTT
TRBV5-1	.	TRBJ1-2	.	CASSLDRDYGYTF	TGCGCCAGCAGCTTGGACAGGGACTATGGCTACACCTTC
TRBV7-9	TRBD1	TRBJ1-2	once	CASSSRDRLGGYTF	TGTGCCAGCAGCTCCCGGGACAGGCTCGGTGGCTACACCTTC
TRBV24-1	.	TRBJ2-1	.	CATSDLGPSSYNEQFF	TGTGCCACCAGTGATTTGGGGCCGAGCTCCTACAATGAGCAGTTCTTC
TRBV6-6	.	TRBJ2-7	.	CASRAGLGAEQYF	TGTGCCAGCAGGGCAGGGTTGGGAGCCGAGCAGTACTTC
TRBV6-5	.	TRBJ2-7	.	CARNRRYEQYF	TGTGCCAGAAACAGGAGGTACGAGCAGTACTTC
TRBV19	.	TRBJ1-1	once	CASMLGGRWEMNTEAFF	TGTGCCAGTATGTTGGGCGGGCGGTGGGAAATGAACACTGAAGCTTTCTTT
TRBV24-1	TRBD1	TRBJ2-7	once	CATSDRQGLDEQYF	TGTGCCACCAGTGACCGACAGGGGTTGGACGAGCAGTACTTC
TRBV6-1	TRBD1	TRBJ1-1	.	CASSGSRDRVGVRREAFF	TGTGCCAGCAGTGGGTCCCGGGACAGGGTGGGGGTCCGGCGTGAAGCTTTCTTT
TRBV28	.	TRBJ2-7	.	CASSLWASGGRVYEQYF	TGTGCCAGCAGTTTATGGGCCTCCGGGGGCAGGGTCTACGAGCAGTACTTC
TRBV6-4	TRBD1	TRBJ1-6	.	CASSETGTPPLHF	TGTGCCAGCAGTGAGACAGGGACCCCACCCCTCCACTTT
TRBV4-1	TRBD1	TRBJ1-4	.	CASSPRTGGYSWEKLFF	TGCGCCAGCAGCCCGAGGACAGGGGGCTATTCTTGGGAAAAACTGTTTTTT
TRBV5-1	.	TRBJ1-1	.	CASSFRTLNTEAFF	TGCGCCAGCAGCTTCCGAACCTTGAACACTGAAGCTTTCTTT
TRBV25-1	.	TRBJ2-6	.	CASRSSGANVLTF	TGTGCCAGCAGGAGCTCTGGGGCCAACGTCCTGACTTTC
TRBV19	TRBD2	TRBJ2-5	.	CASALAGVLETQYF	TGTGCCAGTGCTCTAGCGGGAGTGTTAGAGACCCAGTACTTC
TRBV7-9	TRBD1	TRBJ2-5	.	CASSLNLRDRGWETQYF	TGTGCCAGCAGCTTAAATCTCCGGGACAGGGGTTGGGAGACCCAGTACTTC
TRBV5-6	.	TRBJ1-4	.	CASSLVDRTNEKLFF	TGTGCCAGCAGCTTGGTCGACAGAACCAATGAAAAACTGTTTTTT
TRBV6-2/TRBV6-3	TRBD1	TRBJ1-5	.	CASSSRTGADQPQHF	TGTGCCAGCAGTTCTAGGACAGGGGCAGATCAGCCCCAGCATTTT
TRBV7-6	.	TRBJ2-7	once	CASSFGGALSEQYF	TGTGCCAGCAGCTTTGGCGGGGCCTTGTCCGAGCAGTACTTC